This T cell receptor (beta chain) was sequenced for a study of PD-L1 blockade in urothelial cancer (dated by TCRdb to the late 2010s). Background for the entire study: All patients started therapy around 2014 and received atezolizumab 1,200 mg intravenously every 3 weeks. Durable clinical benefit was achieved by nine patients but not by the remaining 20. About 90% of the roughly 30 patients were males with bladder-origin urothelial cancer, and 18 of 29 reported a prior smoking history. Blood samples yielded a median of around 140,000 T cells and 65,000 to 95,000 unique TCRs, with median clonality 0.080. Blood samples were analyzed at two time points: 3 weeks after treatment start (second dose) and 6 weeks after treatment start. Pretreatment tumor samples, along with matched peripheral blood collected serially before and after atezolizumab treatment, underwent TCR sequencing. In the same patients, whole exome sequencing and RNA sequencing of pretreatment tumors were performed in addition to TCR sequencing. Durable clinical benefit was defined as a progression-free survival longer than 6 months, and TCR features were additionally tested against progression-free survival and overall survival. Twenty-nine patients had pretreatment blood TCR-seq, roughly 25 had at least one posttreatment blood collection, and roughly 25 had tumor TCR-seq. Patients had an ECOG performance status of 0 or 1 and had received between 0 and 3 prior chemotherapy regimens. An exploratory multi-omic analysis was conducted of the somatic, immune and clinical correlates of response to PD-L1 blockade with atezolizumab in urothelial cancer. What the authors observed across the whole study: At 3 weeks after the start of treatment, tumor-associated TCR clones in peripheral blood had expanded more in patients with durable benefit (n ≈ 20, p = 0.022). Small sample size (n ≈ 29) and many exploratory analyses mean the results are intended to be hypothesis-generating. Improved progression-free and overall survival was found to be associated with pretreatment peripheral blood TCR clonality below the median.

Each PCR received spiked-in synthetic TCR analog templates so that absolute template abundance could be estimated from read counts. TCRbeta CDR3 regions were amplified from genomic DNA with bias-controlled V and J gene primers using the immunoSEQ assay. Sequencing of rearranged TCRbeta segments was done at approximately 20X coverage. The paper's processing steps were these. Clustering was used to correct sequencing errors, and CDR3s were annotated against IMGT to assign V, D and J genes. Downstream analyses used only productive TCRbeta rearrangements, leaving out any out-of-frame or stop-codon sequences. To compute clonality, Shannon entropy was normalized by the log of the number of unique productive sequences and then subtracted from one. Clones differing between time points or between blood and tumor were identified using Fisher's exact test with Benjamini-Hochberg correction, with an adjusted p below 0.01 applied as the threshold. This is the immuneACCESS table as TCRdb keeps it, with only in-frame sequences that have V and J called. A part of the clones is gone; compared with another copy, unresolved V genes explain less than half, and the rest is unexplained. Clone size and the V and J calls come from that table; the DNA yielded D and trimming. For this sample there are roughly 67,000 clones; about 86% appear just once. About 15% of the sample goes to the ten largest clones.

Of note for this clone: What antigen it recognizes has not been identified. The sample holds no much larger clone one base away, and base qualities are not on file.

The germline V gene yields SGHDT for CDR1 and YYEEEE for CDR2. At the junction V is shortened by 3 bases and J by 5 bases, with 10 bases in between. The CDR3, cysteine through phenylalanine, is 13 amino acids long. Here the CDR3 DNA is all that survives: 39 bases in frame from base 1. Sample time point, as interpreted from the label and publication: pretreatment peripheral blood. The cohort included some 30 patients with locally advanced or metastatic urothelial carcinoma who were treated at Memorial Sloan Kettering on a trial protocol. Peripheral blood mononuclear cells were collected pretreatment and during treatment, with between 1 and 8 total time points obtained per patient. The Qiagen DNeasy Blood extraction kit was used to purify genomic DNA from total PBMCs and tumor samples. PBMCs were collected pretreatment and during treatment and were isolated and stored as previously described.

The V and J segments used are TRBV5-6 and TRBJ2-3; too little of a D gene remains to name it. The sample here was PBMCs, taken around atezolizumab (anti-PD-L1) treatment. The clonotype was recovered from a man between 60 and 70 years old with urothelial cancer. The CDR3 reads CASSSLEVDTQYF. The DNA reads TGTGCCAGCAGCTCCCTAGAGGTAGATACGCAGTATTTT.